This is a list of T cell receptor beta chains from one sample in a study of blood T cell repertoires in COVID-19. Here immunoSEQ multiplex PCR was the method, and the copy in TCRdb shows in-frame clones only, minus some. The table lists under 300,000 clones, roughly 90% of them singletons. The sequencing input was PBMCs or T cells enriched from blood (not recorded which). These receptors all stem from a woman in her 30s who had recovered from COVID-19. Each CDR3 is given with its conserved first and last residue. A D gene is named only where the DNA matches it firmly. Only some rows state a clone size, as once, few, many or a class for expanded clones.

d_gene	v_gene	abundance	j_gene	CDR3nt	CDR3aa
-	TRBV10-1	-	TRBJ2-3	TGCGCCAGCAGTAACGGGAGAGGGGGCACAGATACGCAGTATTTT	CASSNGRGGTDTQYF
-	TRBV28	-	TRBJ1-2	TGTGCCAGCAGTTTCTCGACAACAAGCCCTAACTTC	CASSFSTTSPNF
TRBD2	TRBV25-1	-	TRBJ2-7	TGTGCCAGCAGTGAAGGCTCGGATAGCGGGCGATGGTTTGGAGAGCAGTACTTC	CASSEGSDSGRWFGEQYF
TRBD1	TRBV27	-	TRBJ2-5	TGTGCCAGCAGTCCGGGGGACAGGGTAAAAGAGACCCAGTACTTC	CASSPGDRVKETQYF
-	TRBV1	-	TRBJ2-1	TGCACCAGCAGCCCGTGGACTAGCGGGACTAACAATGAGCAGTTCTTC	CTSSPWTSGTNNEQFF
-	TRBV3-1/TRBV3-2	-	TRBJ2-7	TGTGCCAGCAGCCGCACCAGAAGTGGACTCCACGGGGGCGAGCAGTACTTC	CASSRTRSGLHGGEQYF
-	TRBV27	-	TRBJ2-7	TGTGCCAGCAGTTTTACGGCAGGTCCTACCTACGAGCAGTACTTC	CASSFTAGPTYEQYF
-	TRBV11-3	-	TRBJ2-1	TGTGCCAGCAGCTTAGGAAGGCAGGGGAGCAATGAGCAGTTCTTC	CASSLGRQGSNEQFF
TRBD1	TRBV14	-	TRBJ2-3	TGTGCCAGCAGCCACGGGGGTCCCGGGACAGGGGGAGATACGCAGTATTTT	CASSHGGPGTGGDTQYF
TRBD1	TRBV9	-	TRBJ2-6	TGTGCCAGCAGCCCACAGGGGGCAATCTCTGGGGCCAACGTCCTGACTTTC	CASSPQGAISGANVLTF
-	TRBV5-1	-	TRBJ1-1	TGCGCCAGCAGCTTGGCATCAACTGAAGCTTTCTTT	CASSLASTEAFF
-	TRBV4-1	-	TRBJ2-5	TGCGCCAGCAGCCAAGAGACTGTAGAGACCCAGTACTTC	CASSQETVETQYF
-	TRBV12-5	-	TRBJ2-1	TGTGCTAGTGCCAAACACAGGGAGGAGCAGTTCTTC	CASAKHREEQFF
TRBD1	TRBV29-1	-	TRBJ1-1	TGCAGCGGGGATCCGGGACAGGGGAGCACTGAAGCTTTCTTT	CSGDPGQGSTEAFF
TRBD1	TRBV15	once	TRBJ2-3	TGTGCCACCAGCGCCCGACAGGGGGTGGTGACAGATACGCAGTATTTT	CATSARQGVVTDTQYF
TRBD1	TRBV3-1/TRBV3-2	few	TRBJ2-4	TGTGCCAGCAGCCCTCCTGGACAGGGATTAAAAAACATTCAGTACTTC	CASSPPGQGLKNIQYF
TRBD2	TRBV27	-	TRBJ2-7	TGTGCCAGCAGTTTATTAGCGGGAGAGGACGAGCAGTACTTC	CASSLLAGEDEQYF
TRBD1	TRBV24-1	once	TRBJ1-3	TGTGCCACCAGTGACAGGAGGGGGCGCAACCCTGGAAACACCATATATTTT	CATSDRRGRNPGNTIYF
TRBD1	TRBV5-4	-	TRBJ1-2	TGTGCCAGCAGCTTCCCTACAGGGGACGGACCCTACACCTTC	CASSFPTGDGPYTF
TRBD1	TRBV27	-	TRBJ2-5	TGTGCCAGCAGAACTCCGGGACAGGGTAGTGAGACCCAGTACTTC	CASRTPGQGSETQYF
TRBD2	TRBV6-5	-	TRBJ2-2	TGTGCCAGCAGTTACCTCGGGACTAGCGTCGGGGAGCTGTTTTTT	CASSYLGTSVGELFF